This is a list of T cell receptor beta chains from one sample in a study of T cells in Graves' hyperthyroidism and ophthalmopathy. TCRdb fed the multiplex PCR reads into MiXCR, producing one record per CDR3 protein. The table lists around 690,000 distinct CDR3 sequences, 20% of them singletons. Sequencing used blood. All receptors derive from a man between 25 and 39 years old with Graves' ophthalmopathy. The CDR3 runs from the conserved cysteine through the conserved F or W. D genes are given only for firm matches. Rows give clone size only sometimes, using once, few, many, or a class for an expanded clone.

cdr3_nt	cdr3_aa	clone_size	v_call	j_call	d_call
TGTGCCAGCAGCCGGGACGGCAGGGCCAGGGAGACCCAGTACTTC	CASSRDGRARETQYF	few	TRBV7-2	TRBJ2-5	-
TGCAGTGCGGGACTAGCTGGGACAGATACGCAGTATTTT	CSAGLAGTDTQYF	-	TRBV20-1	TRBJ2-3	TRBD2
TGTGCCAGCAGCACCCCCTCTACAGGGTTCACTGAAGCTTTCTTT	CASSTPSTGFTEAFF	-	TRBV13	TRBJ1-1	-
TGTGCCAGCAGCTTAGGATGGAGTAGCACAGATACGCAGTATTTT	CASSLGWSSTDTQYF	-	TRBV7-3	TRBJ2-3	-
TGTGCCAGCTCGATGACAGGCCCTTCTTCACCCCTCCACTTT	CASSMTGPSSPLHF	few	TRBV6-1	TRBJ1-6	-
TGTGCCAGCAGTTACGATGTACTAACCTACGAGCAGTACTTC	CASSYDVLTYEQYF	few	TRBV6-1	TRBJ2-7	-
TGTGCCAGTAGTACGCCCGGACAGGGGGGTAATTCACCCCTCCACTTT	CASSTPGQGGNSPLHF	-	TRBV19	TRBJ1-6	TRBD1
TGTGCCAGCAGGTACCAGGGAAAGTACGAGCAGTACTTC	CASRYQGKYEQYF	many	TRBV2	TRBJ2-7	-
TGCGCCAGCAGCCTGGGGGACAGACAGTACGAGCAGTACTTC	CASSLGDRQYEQYF	many	TRBV5-1	TRBJ2-7	TRBD1
TGTGCAAGTCGCTTACAGGATTCGGGACAGGCTCCGGGCTACACCTTC	CASRLQDSGQAPGYTF	-	TRBV12-2	TRBJ1-2	-
TGTGCCAGCAGCTTTTACGGGAGCTCCTACGAGCAGTACTTC	CASSFYGSSYEQYF	many	TRBV11-2	TRBJ2-7	-
TGTGCCAGCTCACCCGGGGACAGATCTGGAAACACCATATATTTT	CASSPGDRSGNTIYF	few	TRBV18	TRBJ1-3	TRBD1
TGTGCCAGCAGCCCCCGGACAGGGTTAGGCTACACCTTC	CASSPRTGLGYTF	-	TRBV7-9	TRBJ1-2	TRBD1
TGTGCCAGCAGCCCCCGGGGTAGCGGAGGAAGCTCCTACAATGAGCAGTTCTTC	CASSPRGSGGSSYNEQFF	-	TRBV9	TRBJ2-1	-
TGTGCCAGCAGTTTAAAGTCCCCCCCGAACACCGGGGAGCTGTTTTTT	CASSLKSPPNTGELFF	-	TRBV12-3/TRBV12-4	TRBJ2-2	-
TGTGCCAGCAGCGTAGCGGACGCCGGGACAGGGGGCTACGAGCAGTACTTC	CASSVADAGTGGYEQYF	once	TRBV9	TRBJ2-7	TRBD1
TGTGCCAGCAGCCGATCTAGCGGATACAATGAGCAGTTCTTC	CASSRSSGYNEQFF	many	TRBV12-3/TRBV12-4	TRBJ2-1	TRBD2
TGTGCCAGCAGCGCTCCGGGAACCTATGTCGGCTACACCTTC	CASSAPGTYVGYTF	few	TRBV7-2	TRBJ1-2	-
TGCAGTGCTAAAGAAGCCTCCAGATACGAGCAGTACTTC	CSAKEASRYEQYF	many	TRBV20-1	TRBJ2-7	-
TGCGCCAGCAGGAAACAGGGATCTACTCCCTACGAGCAGTACTTC	CASRKQGSTPYEQYF	many	TRBV10-1	TRBJ2-7	-
TGTGCCAGTAGTATTGGACAGGGGTACGAATGGAATCAGCCCCAGCATTTT	CASSIGQGYEWNQPQHF	-	TRBV19	TRBJ1-5	TRBD1
TGTGCCAGCAGCTACAGGGGGCTCCCTTACAATGAGCAGTTCTTC	CASSYRGLPYNEQFF	few	TRBV13	TRBJ2-1	TRBD1
TGTGCCAGCAGCCAAGAGCAGTCGAGGTTCGCCTACGAGCAGTACTTC	CASSQEQSRFAYEQYF	-	TRBV14	TRBJ2-7	-
TGTGCCAGCAGCGTGCCGGGACGGCGGCCGGGTTCACCCCTCCACTTT	CASSVPGRRPGSPLHF	many	TRBV11-2	TRBJ1-6	-
TGTGCCAGCAGTCCGGGGGCTAACACTGAAGCTTTCTTT	CASSPGANTEAFF	many	TRBV28	TRBJ1-1	-
TGTGCCAGCAAGGAAGCCCACACAGATACGCAGTATTTT	CASKEAHTDTQYF	few	TRBV6-1	TRBJ2-3	-
TGCGCCAGCAGCTTGGACTACACGCGCCAATGGGGGCAGTTCTTC	CASSLDYTRQWGQFF	-	TRBV5-1	TRBJ2-1	-
TGTGCCAGCAGTTCCTACAGGGACGCGGAGACCCAGTACTTC	CASSSYRDAETQYF	many	TRBV6-1	TRBJ2-5	-
TGTGCCAGCAGTTCCCCCGGTGGAGCGGTCTACGAGCAGTACTTC	CASSSPGGAVYEQYF	-	TRBV11-2	TRBJ2-7	-
TGTGCCAGCAGTTTTCGGGCAGATACGCAGTATTTT	CASSFRADTQYF	many	TRBV12-3/TRBV12-4	TRBJ2-3	-
TGTGCCAGCAGCTTAGCCGGCTTGGGGTATCAGCCCCAGCATTTT	CASSLAGLGYQPQHF	many	TRBV7-2	TRBJ1-5	-
TGTGCCACCGGGACCGGGACAGGGAACGAGCAGTACTTC	CATGTGTGNEQYF	few	TRBV24-1	TRBJ2-7	TRBD1
TGTGCCAGCAGTGCCCCGACAGGGCCCAACTATGGCTACACCTTC	CASSAPTGPNYGYTF	few	TRBV28	TRBJ1-2	TRBD1
TGTGCCAGCAGCTCCCTCCGCAAACCCTACGAGCAGTACTTC	CASSSLRKPYEQYF	many	TRBV11-2	TRBJ2-7	-
TGTGCCAGCAGCGTATGGAGCGGCGGTTCCCAGTACTTC	CASSVWSGGSQYF	few	TRBV9	TRBJ2-5	-
TGTGCCAGCAGTCATCCTCTTAGCCAGGGGACAGATACGCAGTATTTT	CASSHPLSQGTDTQYF	many	TRBV7-9	TRBJ2-3	-
TGCAGTGCTAGAGATCTCCCAGCCGGCTACACCTTC	CSARDLPAGYTF	few	TRBV20-1	TRBJ1-2	-
TGTGCCAGCAGTTTATGGGGACAGGGTGACACCGGGGAGCTGTTTTTT	CASSLWGQGDTGELFF	few	TRBV12-3/TRBV12-4	TRBJ2-2	TRBD1
TGTGCCATACAGGGGGTAAATCAGCCCCAGCATTTT	CAIQGVNQPQHF	-	TRBV10-3	TRBJ1-5	TRBD1
TGTGCCAGCAGCAAGAGCAATCAGCCCCAGCATTTT	CASSKSNQPQHF	-	TRBV7-9	TRBJ1-5	-
TGTGCCAGCAGCTTAAGCGGGGTTACCTATCCCCCCTATGGCTACACCTTC	CASSLSGVTYPPYGYTF	few	TRBV11-2	TRBJ1-2	-
TGTGCCAGCAGCCAAGGGGCTAGCAACAATGAGCAGTTCTTC	CASSQGASNNEQFF	-	TRBV3-1	TRBJ2-1	-
TGTGCCAGCTCACAGGGACTAGAAACCAACGAGCAGTACTTC	CASSQGLETNEQYF	few	TRBV18	TRBJ2-7	TRBD2
TGCGCCAGCAGTTCAGCGGGAAAAGTAAACGAGCAGTACTTC	CASSSAGKVNEQYF	few	TRBV4-1	TRBJ2-7	TRBD2
TGTGCCTGGAGTGTAATGCGGGGCTATGGCTACACCTTC	CAWSVMRGYGYTF	many	TRBV30	TRBJ1-2	-
TGTGCCAGCAGGGGAGGTTTGAGTGGCATTCAGTACTTC	CASRGGLSGIQYF	many	TRBV7-2	TRBJ2-4	-
TGTGCCAGCAGTTACTCGAGCCGTGGAGAGACCCAGTACTTC	CASSYSSRGETQYF	-	TRBV6-2/TRBV6-3	TRBJ2-5	-
TGTGCCAGCACCCTCTTGAACACCGGGGAGCTGTTTTTT	CASTLLNTGELFF	-	TRBV6-1	TRBJ2-2	-
TGTGCCAGCAGTTACTCGGTGGGAGACACCATATATTTT	CASSYSVGDTIYF	-	TRBV6-6	TRBJ1-3	-